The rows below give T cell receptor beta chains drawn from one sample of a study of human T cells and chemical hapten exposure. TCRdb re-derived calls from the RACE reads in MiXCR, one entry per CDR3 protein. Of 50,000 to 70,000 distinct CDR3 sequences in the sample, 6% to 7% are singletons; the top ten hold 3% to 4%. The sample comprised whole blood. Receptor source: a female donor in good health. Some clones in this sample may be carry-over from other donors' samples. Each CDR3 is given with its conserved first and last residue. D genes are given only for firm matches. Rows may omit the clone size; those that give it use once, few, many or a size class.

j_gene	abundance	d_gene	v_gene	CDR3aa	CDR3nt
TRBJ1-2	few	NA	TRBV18	CASSPLGDYGYTF	TGTGCCAGCTCACCGCTAGGCGACTATGGCTACACCTTC
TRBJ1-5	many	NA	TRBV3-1	CASSQTGTNQPQHF	TGTGCCAGCAGCCAAACAGGAACTAATCAGCCCCAGCATTTT
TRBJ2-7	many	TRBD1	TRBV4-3	CASSHRGQGYEQYF	TGCGCCAGCAGCCACCGGGGACAGGGGTACGAGCAGTACTTC
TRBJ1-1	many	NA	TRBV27	CASSLSSQNTEAFF	TGTGCCAGCAGTTTATCGTCCCAGAACACTGAAGCTTTCTTT
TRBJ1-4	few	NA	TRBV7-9	CASTEDLNEKLFF	TGTGCCAGCACCGAAGATCTAAATGAAAAACTGTTTTTT
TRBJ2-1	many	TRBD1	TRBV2	CASSEIYRGKFF	TGTGCCAGCAGTGAAATATACAGGGGAAAGTTCTTC
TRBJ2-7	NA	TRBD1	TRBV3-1	CASSQDTGGGGYEQYF	TGTGCCAGCAGCCAAGATACAGGGGGCGGGGGCTACGAGCAGTACTTC
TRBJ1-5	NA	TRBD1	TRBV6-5	CASSRIPGGRNQPQHF	TGTGCCAGCAGCCGAATTCCAGGGGGCAGAAATCAGCCCCAGCATTTT
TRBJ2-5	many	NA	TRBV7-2	CASSPKETQYF	TGTGCCAGCAGCCCCAAGGAGACCCAGTACTTC
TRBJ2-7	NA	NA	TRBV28	CASSSPDTVYEQYF	TGTGCCAGCAGTTCCCCGGACACAGTCTACGAGCAGTACTTC
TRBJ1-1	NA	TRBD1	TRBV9	CASSDPGQLNTEAFF	TGTGCCAGCAGCGACCCGGGACAGTTGAACACTGAAGCTTTCTTT
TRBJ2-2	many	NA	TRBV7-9	CASSLPGQRLNTGELFF	TGTGCCAGCAGCTTACCTGGACAACGGCTGAACACCGGGGAGCTGTTTTTT
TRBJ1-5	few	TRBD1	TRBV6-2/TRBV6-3	CASSYVQGASNQPQHF	TGTGCCAGCAGTTATGTACAGGGGGCAAGCAATCAGCCCCAGCATTTT
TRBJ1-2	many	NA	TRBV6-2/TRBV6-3	CASSPLINYGYTF	TGTGCCAGCAGTCCTTTGATCAACTATGGCTACACCTTC
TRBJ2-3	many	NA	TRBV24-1	CATSDFTGSDTQYF	TGTGCCACCAGTGATTTCACAGGGTCAGATACGCAGTATTTT
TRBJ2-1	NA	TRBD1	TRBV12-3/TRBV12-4	CASTIDRGFYNEQFF	TGTGCCAGCACAATCGACAGGGGGTTTTACAATGAGCAGTTCTTC
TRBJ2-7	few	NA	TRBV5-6	CASSLGLHYSEQYF	TGTGCCAGCAGCTTGGGACTTCACTACAGTGAGCAGTACTTC
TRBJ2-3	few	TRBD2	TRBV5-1	CASSSGTSGRTDTQYF	TGCGCCAGCAGCTCCGGGACTAGCGGGCGCACAGATACGCAGTATTTT
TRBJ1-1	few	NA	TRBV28	CASKWLGAIEAFF	TGTGCCAGCAAATGGTTGGGGGCCATTGAAGCTTTCTTT
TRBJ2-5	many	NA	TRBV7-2	CASSRRETQYF	TGTGCCAGCAGTCGCCGAGAGACCCAGTACTTC
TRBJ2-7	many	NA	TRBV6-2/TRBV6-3	CASSPPAGSYEQYF	TGTGCCAGCAGTCCCCCAGCAGGGTCCTACGAGCAGTACTTC
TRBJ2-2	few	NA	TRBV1	CTSSAGPNTGELFF	TGCACCAGCAGCGCCGGGCCTAACACCGGGGAGCTGTTTTTT
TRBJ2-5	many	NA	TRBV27	CASSLLGEESETQYF	TGTGCCAGCAGTTTATTAGGGGAGGAATCGGAGACCCAGTACTTC
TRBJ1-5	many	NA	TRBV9	CASSVGYEQPQHF	TGTGCCAGCAGCGTAGGTTATGAGCAGCCCCAGCATTTT
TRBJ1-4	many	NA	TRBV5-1	CASSLAPTNEKLFF	TGCGCCAGCAGCTTGGCCCCAACTAATGAAAAACTGTTTTTT
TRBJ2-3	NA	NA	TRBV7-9	CASPLGAKEYF	TGTGCCAGCCCCCTTGGGGCGAAAGAGTATTTT
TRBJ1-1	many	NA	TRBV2	CASRSRGASEAFF	TGTGCCAGCAGGTCCCGAGGGGCCTCTGAAGCTTTCTTT
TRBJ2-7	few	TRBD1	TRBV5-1	CASSQLVTGDEQYF	TGCGCCAGCAGCCAACTGGTGACAGGGGACGAGCAGTACTTC
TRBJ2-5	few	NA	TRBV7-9	CASSPSRQAVWETQYF	TGTGCCAGCAGCCCCTCAAGGCAGGCTGTTTGGGAGACCCAGTACTTC
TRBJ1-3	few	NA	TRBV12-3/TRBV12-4	CASSPGFTLGNTIYF	TGTGCCAGCAGCCCCGGGTTTACCCTGGGAAACACCATATATTTT
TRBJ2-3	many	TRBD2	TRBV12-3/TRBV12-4	CASSQREGEDTQYF	TGTGCCAGCAGTCAGCGGGAGGGGGAAGATACGCAGTATTTT
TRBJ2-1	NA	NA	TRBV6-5	CARRRIGLDNEQFF	TGTGCCAGAAGGAGAATAGGCTTGGACAATGAGCAGTTCTTC
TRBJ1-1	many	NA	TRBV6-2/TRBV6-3	CASSYVGSLNTEAFF	TGTGCCAGCAGTTACGTCGGATCCTTAAACACTGAAGCTTTCTTT
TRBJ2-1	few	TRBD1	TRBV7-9	CASSRTGDDEQFF	TGTGCCAGCAGCCGGACAGGGGATGATGAGCAGTTCTTC
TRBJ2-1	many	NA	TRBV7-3	CASSLGRGVSDPRDNEQFF	TGTGCCAGCAGCTTAGGAAGGGGGGTTAGCGACCCAAGGGACAATGAGCAGTTCTTC
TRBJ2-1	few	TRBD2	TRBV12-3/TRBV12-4	CASSLDTSGNNEQFF	TGTGCCAGCAGTTTAGATACTAGCGGGAACAATGAGCAGTTCTTC
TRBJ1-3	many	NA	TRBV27	CASTRSRDTKNTIYF	TGTGCCAGCACCCGATCCCGGGACACAAAAAACACCATATATTTT
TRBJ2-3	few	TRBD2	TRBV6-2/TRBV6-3	CASSSLAGLTDTQYF	TGTGCCAGCAGTTCCTTAGCGGGCCTCACAGATACGCAGTATTTT
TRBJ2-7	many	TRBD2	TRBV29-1	CSVEAGTTSGRYEQYF	TGCAGCGTTGAAGCGGGTACGACTAGCGGGAGGTACGAGCAGTACTTC
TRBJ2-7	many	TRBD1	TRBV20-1	CSAGAGTVYEQYF	TGCAGTGCCGGTGCCGGGACAGTCTACGAGCAGTACTTC